Below are 32 T cell receptor beta chains sequenced from a single sample in a study of blood T cell repertoires in COVID-19. Clones were sequenced by immunoSEQ multiplex PCR, and TCRdb holds only the in-frame ones, with some missing. This repertoire shows 30,000 to 35,000 clones, roughly 89% found once; its top ten account for 28%. The specimen was peripheral blood. The receptor set was obtained from a man at least 80 years old with acute or convalescent COVID-19.

The rearrangement joins TRBV7-9 to TRBJ2-7, with D possibly matching TRBD1 (5 bases). The V end was cut by 5 bases, the J end by 0 bases, with 11 bases between. This CDR3 is built from 14 residues. Germline CDR1 reads SEHNR; CDR2 reads FQNEAQ (reference sequence). The DNA of the CDR3 is TGTGCCAGCAGCACAAGACAGAGCTCCTACGAGCAGTACTTC. It codes for CASSTRQSSYEQYF. Looking up the rest from reference TRBV7-9 and TRBJ2-7 gives the full variable domain: DTGVSQNPRHKITKRGQNVTFRCDPISEHNRLYWYRQTLGQGPEFLTYFQNEAQLEKSRLLSDRFSAERPKGSFSTLEIQRTEQGDSAMYLCASSTRQSSYEQYFGPGTRLTVT.

This chain links TRBV7-2 with TRBJ2-7, with unresolved D. V shed 5 bases and J shed 2 bases, with 16 bases lying between them. Germline CDR1 reads SGHTA; CDR2 reads FQGNSA. This CDR3 has 15 amino acids. The CDR3 loop is CASSPRGDFPYEQYF. CDR3 bases: TGTGCCAGCAGCCCCCGCGGTGATTTCCCCTACGAGCAGTACTTC.

This chain connects TRBV4-1 to TRBJ1-1, with D possibly being TRBD1 (5 bases). This CDR3 spans 20 amino acids. Germline CDR1 and CDR2: MGHRA and YSYEKL. Trimming took 0 bases from V and 1 from J, leaving 24 bases between them. The chain's CDR3 is CASSQDPYTAGESSNTEAFF. The CDR3, as DNA: TGCGCCAGCAGCCAAGACCCATATACAGCGGGGGAGAGCTCGAACACTGAAGCTTTCTTT.

The rearrangement uses TRBV27 and TRBJ1-6; no definite D call. This CDR3 comprises 14 residues. Between the trimmed V and J ends, which lost 1 base and 4 bases, there was a span of 5 bases. From germline, CDR1 is MNHEY and CDR2 SMNVEV (reference sequence). The CDR3 loop reads CASSLYSYNSPLHF. CDR3 coding DNA: TGTGCCAGCAGTTTATACAGTTATAATTCACCCCTCCACTTT.

The chain combines TRBV27 with TRBJ1-1, with D unresolved. CDR1 and CDR2 from the germline V gene are MNHEY and SMNVEV (reference sequence). Trimming removed 7 bases from V and 5 bases from J, with 17 bases in between. CDR3 size: 14 residues. DNA of the CDR3: TGTGCCAGCATGCCCAGGAGGGAGAGAACTGAAGCTTTCTTT. Translation gives CASMPRRERTEAFF.

The genes are TRBV3-1 (or the pseudogene TRBV3-2) and TRBJ2-1; TRBD2 matches at 9 bases. The CDR3 has 14 residues. V lost 5 bases, J lost 10 bases, and 9 bases stayed unmatched. Germline loops: CDR1 LGHDT, CDR2 YNNKEL (reference sequence). CDR3 in amino acids: CASSSSGSREEQFF. The CDR3 DNA reads TGTGCCAGCAGCAGTAGCGGGAGCAGAGAAGAGCAGTTCTTC.

The J gene is TRBJ1-5, the V gene TRBV19; 10 bases are a match to TRBD1. V lost 8 bases, J lost 3 bases, and 7 bases stayed unmatched. CDR1 and CDR2 (germline): LNHDA, SQIVND (reference sequence). The CDR3 is 15 residues long. DNA of the CDR3: TGTGCCAGTGTATCGGGACAGGGGATCAATCAGCCCCAGCATTTT. It codes for CASVSGQGINQPQHF. Based on the CDR3 plus reference TRBV19 and TRBJ1-5, the full variable domain is DGGITQSPKYLFRKEGQNVTLSCEQNLNHDAMYWYRQDPGQGLRLIYYSQIVNDFQKGDIAEGYSVSREKKESFPLTVTSAQKNPTAFYLCASVSGQGINQPQHFGDGTRLSIL.

The chain couples TRBV3-1 (or the pseudogene TRBV3-2) to TRBJ1-5; D uncertain. The germline V gene encodes CDR1 LGHDT and CDR2 YNNKEL (reference sequence). With 0 bases removed from V and 5 bases from J, the gap between germline ends came to 8 bases. The CDR3 contains 14 residues. The CDR3: CASSQDVGDQPQHF. CDR3 bases: TGTGCCAGCAGCCAAGACGTGGGAGATCAGCCCCAGCATTTT.

This clone was detected a few times. The chain employs TRBV14 and TRBJ1-4; TRBD1 aligns across 7 bases. Trimming cost V 5 bases and J 0 bases; bases outside gene matches: 6. Germline CDR1 and CDR2: SGHDN and FVKESK. This CDR3 has 16 amino acids. The CDR3 sequence: CASSKRQGATNEKLFF. In DNA, the CDR3 is TGTGCCAGCAGCAAGCGACAGGGCGCAACTAATGAAAAACTGTTTTTT.

The V and J genes are TRBV5-1 and TRBJ2-3; no clear D gene. In germline, CDR1 is SGHRS, CDR2 YFSETQ. The CDR3 is 13 amino acids. With 4 bases removed from V and 4 bases from J, the gap between germline ends came to 10 bases. In DNA form, the CDR3 reads TGCGCCAGCAGCAGAGGCAGACCAGATACGCAGTATTTT. As protein: CASSRGRPDTQYF. The variable domain in full, completed from reference TRBV5-1 and TRBJ2-3, reads KAGVTQTPRYLIKTRGQQVTLSCSPISGHRSVSWYQQTPGQGLQFLFEYFSETQRNKGNFPGRFSGRQFSNSRSEMNVSTLELGDSALYLCASSRGRPDTQYFGPGTRLTVL.

This clone was observed a few times. This chain links TRBV11-3 with TRBJ2-3; D remains unclear. The CDR3 totals 12 residues. Trimming took 1 base from V and 4 from J, leaving 3 bases between them. Per germline, CDR1 SGHNT and CDR2 YENEEA. CDR3 sequence: CASSLGADTQYF. CDR3 DNA sequence: TGTGCCAGCAGCTTAGGAGCAGATACGCAGTATTTT. Full variable domain (remainder filled in from reference TRBV11-3 and TRBJ2-3): EAGVVQSPRYKIIEKKQPVAFWCNPISGHNTLYWYLQNLGQGPELLIRYENEEAVDDSQLPKDRFSAERLKGVDSTLKIQPAELGDSAVYLCASSLGADTQYFGPGTRLTVL.

The chain links TRBV9 to TRBJ1-2; 8 nucleotides match TRBD1. This CDR3 is built from 16 residues. V gave up 3 bases and J gave up 7 bases; unmatched junction bases: 14. From germline, CDR1 is SGDLS and CDR2 YYNGEE. The CDR3 DNA follows: TGTGCCAGCAGCGCGGGGAGCGGACAGGGAGGCGGTGGCTACACCTTC. It is translated as CASSAGSGQGGGGYTF.

The chain employs TRBV7-2 and TRBJ2-1, with TRBD2 as a possible D gene (7 bases). The CDR3 extends over 15 amino acids. V was pared by 5 bases and J by 5 bases, with 16 bases between. The V gene's germline CDR1 is SGHTA and CDR2 FQGNSA. The CDR3 bases are TGTGCCAGCAGCGTAGGGGGGACTACTAACAATGAGCAGTTCTTC. Protein product: CASSVGGTTNNEQFF.

As DNA, the CDR3 is TGTGCCAGCAGTTTCTCGGGACACCAGAACACTGAAGCTTTCTTT. Translation gives CASSFSGHQNTEAFF. This chain links TRBV28 with TRBJ1-1, with a weak D call TRBD1 (6 bases). Germline V gives CDR1 MDHEN, CDR2 SYDVKM. Trimming shortened V by 3 bases and J by 1 base, and 12 bases separated the two germline ends. The CDR3 has 15 residues.

The chain combines TRBV14 with TRBJ1-1; D possibly corresponds to TRBD1 (6 bases). Between the trimmed V and J ends, which lost 7 bases and 4 bases, there was a span of 16 bases. Per germline, CDR1 SGHDN and CDR2 FVKESK. The CDR3 is made up of 14 amino acids. The CDR3 nucleotides read TGTGCCAGCATCACCCCCGGGGGGCGCACTGAAGCTTTCTTT. It translates to CASITPGGRTEAFF.

V usage is TRBV2 and J usage is TRBJ2-7, with D possibly TRBD1 on 6 matching bases. This CDR3 is built from 14 residues. Deletions cut 5 bases from V and 4 bases from J, with 15 bases between. Germline-derived CDR1 and CDR2 are SNHLY and FYNNEI. The CDR3 region has the DNA TGTGCCAGCAGTCCGACAGGACAACCGTACGAGCAGTACTTC. It specifies CASSPTGQPYEQYF.

Only one count was recorded for this clone. The V call is TRBV12-5, the J call TRBJ2-4, with D perhaps matching TRBD1 (6 bases). Germline CDR1 is LGHNT and CDR2 is FRNRAP. Trimming removed 4 bases from V and 9 bases from J, with 10 bases in between. This CDR3 is 12 amino acids long. In nucleotides, the CDR3 is TGTGCTAGTGGTTCCCGAGGGGGCATTCAGTACTTC. Protein sequence: CASGSRGGIQYF. The full variable domain, completed using reference TRBV12-5 and TRBJ2-4, is DARVTQTPRHKVTEMGQEVTMRCQPILGHNTVFWYRQTMMQGLELLAYFRNRAPLDDSGMPKDRFSAEMPDATLATLKIQPSEPRDSAVYFCASGSRGGIQYFGAGTRLSVL.

The CDR3 here is CASSRSTVVSYEQYF. CDR3 DNA sequence: TGCGCCAGCAGCCGATCGACAGTTGTTTCCTACGAGCAGTACTTC. This chain uses TRBV5-1 with TRBJ2-7, with D tentatively TRBD1 (5 bases). V lost 4 bases and J lost 1, with 15 bases in between. CDR1 SGHRS and CDR2 YFSETQ come from the germline V gene. The CDR3 extends over 15 amino acids.

The J gene is TRBJ2-7, the V gene TRBV7-2; 8 positions match TRBD1. Germline trimming cut 6 bases from V and 6 bases from J; bases unmatched to any gene: 10. CDR3 size: 14 residues. The germline V gene encodes CDR1 SGHTA and CDR2 FQGNSA. The CDR3, as DNA: TGTGCCAGCAGTGGATTCAGGGGGCCTGGCGAGCAGTACTTC. Translated: CASSGFRGPGEQYF. Full variable domain (remainder filled in from reference TRBV7-2 and TRBJ2-7): GAGVSQSPSNKVTEKGKDVELRCDPISGHTALYWYRQSLGQGLEFLIYFQGNSAPDKSGLPSDRFSAERTGGSVSTLTIQRTQQEDSAVYLCASSGFRGPGEQYFGPGTRLTVT.

The chain couples TRBV7-2 to TRBJ1-1; 7 nucleotides agree with TRBD1. Per the germline V gene, CDR1 is SGHTA and CDR2 is FQGNSA. The ends lost 5 bases at V and 13 bases at J; junction bases unmatched: 10. This CDR3 has 12 residues. CDR3 region: CASSVTGDTHFF. DNA of the CDR3: TGTGCCAGCAGCGTTACAGGGGATACCCATTTCTTT.

This rearrangement joins TRBV5-6 to TRBJ2-5; 12 nucleotides match TRBD2. CDR3 length equals 16 residues. The trim removed 0 bases at V and 5 bases at J, leaving 5 bases unmatched. Germline CDR1 is SGHDT and CDR2 is YYEEEE. The CDR3 reads CASSLVLAGGWETQYF. CDR3 DNA: TGTGCCAGCAGCTTGGTCCTAGCGGGAGGGTGGGAGACCCAGTACTTC.

V is TRBV4-2 and J is TRBJ1-2; D may be TRBD1 (6 bases). Trimming shortened V by 4 bases and J by 0 bases, and 18 bases separated the two germline ends. Germline V CDR1 and CDR2: LGHNA, YNFKEQ. The CDR3 spans 17 residues. CDR3 sequence (DNA): TGTGCCAGCAGCCGGCCCCGGGACACCACCCCTAACTATGGCTACACCTTC. Amino acids: CASSRPRDTTPNYGYTF.

The CDR3 DNA follows: TGTGCCAGCAGCTTACTGGGACTACACAATGAGCAGTTCTTC. Its translation is CASSLLGLHNEQFF. The J gene is TRBJ2-1, the V gene TRBV7-2; 7 nucleotides agree with TRBD2. CDR3 length: 14 residues. The V segment lost 2 bases and the J segment 5 bases; nucleotides outside the gene matches: 3. Germline assignment: CDR1 SGHTA and CDR2 FQGNSA.

In nucleotides, the CDR3 is TGTGCCACCAGTGATTCTGGCAGGGCAAATGAAAAACTGTTTTTT. It codes for CATSDSGRANEKLFF. This chain joins TRBV24-1 and TRBJ1-4; a possible D gene is TRBD1 (5 bases). The V gene lost 2 bases and the J gene lost 5 bases, with 11 bases spanning the gap. Per germline, CDR1 KGHDR and CDR2 SFDVKD. CDR3 length equals 15 residues.

The V gene is TRBV19, the J gene TRBJ1-2, with D unresolved. CDR1 is LNHDA and CDR2 is SQIVND in the germline V gene (reference sequence). This CDR3 comprises 14 residues. The V gene lost 7 bases and the J gene lost 3 bases, with 15 bases spanning the gap. The CDR3 bases are TGTGCCAGTACCCCGGTAGAGGCAGACTATGGCTACACCTTC. Translation: CASTPVEADYGYTF. Drawing the rest from reference TRBV19 and TRBJ1-2, the complete variable domain is DGGITQSPKYLFRKEGQNVTLSCEQNLNHDAMYWYRQDPGQGLRLIYYSQIVNDFQKGDIAEGYSVSREKKESFPLTVTSAQKNPTAFYLCASTPVEADYGYTFGSGTRLTVV.

This clone occurred once. CDR3 bases: TGTGCCAGTAGTATAGTGGCAGTAGCCAAAAACATTCAGTACTTC. Protein sequence: CASSIVAVAKNIQYF. The rearrangement links TRBV19 to TRBJ2-4; no clear D. The CDR3 extends over 15 amino acids. V was trimmed by 1 base and J by 0 bases, leaving 7 bases between them. Germline lookup yields CDR1 LNHDA and CDR2 SQIVND (reference sequence).

The chain joins TRBV5-1 to TRBJ2-2; 7 bases align to TRBD2. This CDR3 is 19 amino acids long. Germline assignment: CDR1 SGHRS and CDR2 YFSETQ. Trimming removed 0 bases from V and 3 bases from J; junction bases left unmatched: 14. CDR3 amino acids: CASSLAGGRVPSDTGELFF. Written as DNA, the CDR3 is TGCGCCAGCAGCTTGGCGGGAGGCAGGGTCCCATCGGACACCGGGGAGCTGTTTTTT.

The genes are TRBV19 and TRBJ1-4; D unresolved. This CDR3 spans 15 amino acids. Germline CDR1 LNHDA, CDR2 SQIVND (reference sequence). The V end was cut by 3 bases, the J end by 0 bases, with 8 bases between. The CDR3 sequence is CASSISTATNEKLFF. The CDR3 nucleotides are TGTGCCAGTAGTATTAGTACCGCAACTAATGAAAAACTGTTTTTT.

V usage is TRBV10-3 and J usage is TRBJ2-2; 7 bases line up with TRBD1. The CDR3 totals 15 residues. V lost 3 bases and J lost 3; bases outside the gene matches: 4. Germline CDR1 reads ENHRY; CDR2 reads SYGVKD. The CDR3 here is CAISDGTAYTGELFF. The DNA for the CDR3 is TGTGCCATCAGTGACGGGACAGCTTACACCGGGGAGCTGTTTTTT.

This rearrangement joins TRBV20-1 to TRBJ2-1; no definite D call. The V end lost 3 bases, the J end lost 6 bases, and 6 bases lay between the germline ends. CDR3 length: 11 residues. Germline values: CDR1 DFQATT, CDR2 SNEGSKA (reference sequence). The DNA of the CDR3 is TGCAGTGCTAGTAGCCCCAATGAGCAGTTCTTC. This encodes CSASSPNEQFF.

The chain recombines TRBV30 with TRBJ2-2; D is possibly TRBD1 (5 bases). V lost 0 bases and J 6 bases, leaving 11 bases between the germline ends. Germline-derived CDR1 and CDR2 are GTSNPN and SVGIG (reference sequence). The CDR3 runs 14 residues. CDR3 sequence (DNA): TGTGCCTGGAGTGTGCCAGGGCTGGCCGGGGAGCTGTTTTTT. Its translation: CAWSVPGLAGELFF.

CDR3 sequence (DNA): TGCGCCAGCAGTCGTATCGACAGGGGGACCGGGGAGCTGTTTTTT. This translates into CASSRIDRGTGELFF. V usage is TRBV23-1 and J usage is TRBJ2-2; 9 bases agree with TRBD1. TRBV23-1 has ORF status, its function being uncertain. The CDR3 is made up of 15 amino acids. Germline trimming cut 4 bases from V and 5 bases from J; bases unmatched to any gene: 5.